The text below deals with one T cell receptor beta chain. Its target is unknown. This sample was taken from a study of T-cell memory formation after mild COVID-19. Constant-segment-primed 5'RACE gave TCR alpha and TCR beta cDNA libraries with sample barcodes and UMIs. Each CDR3 protein gets one entry after TCRdb re-called the 5' RACE reads with MiXCR. Here the sample spans hundreds of thousands of distinct CDR3 sequences, about 24% being singletons. There are 15 residues in the CDR3. The V gene lost 2 bases and the J gene lost 0 bases, with 7 bases spanning the gap. General study points: Contracting clones localized mainly to CM and EM when CD4+ and mainly to EMRA when CD8+. Clones shrinking between day 15 and 85 showed a balanced CD4/CD8 split, and those that grew later tilted toward CD4+. The study detected some responding clones in pre-infection memory, suggesting cross-reactive memory joined.

Sequencing was done on a sample of PBMCs or a T cell subset sorted from them (not recorded which). The gene calls are TRBV12-3 or TRBV12-4 and TRBJ1-4, with D possibly being TRBD1 (6 bases). The receptor's source is an adult woman who had mild COVID-19 (a few samples of this study predate the infection). Cell type and time point are not known. CDR3 in amino acids: CASSLQGTTNEKLFF. The CDR3, as DNA: TGTGCCAGCAGTTTACAGGGGACAACTAATGAAAAACTGTTTTTT.